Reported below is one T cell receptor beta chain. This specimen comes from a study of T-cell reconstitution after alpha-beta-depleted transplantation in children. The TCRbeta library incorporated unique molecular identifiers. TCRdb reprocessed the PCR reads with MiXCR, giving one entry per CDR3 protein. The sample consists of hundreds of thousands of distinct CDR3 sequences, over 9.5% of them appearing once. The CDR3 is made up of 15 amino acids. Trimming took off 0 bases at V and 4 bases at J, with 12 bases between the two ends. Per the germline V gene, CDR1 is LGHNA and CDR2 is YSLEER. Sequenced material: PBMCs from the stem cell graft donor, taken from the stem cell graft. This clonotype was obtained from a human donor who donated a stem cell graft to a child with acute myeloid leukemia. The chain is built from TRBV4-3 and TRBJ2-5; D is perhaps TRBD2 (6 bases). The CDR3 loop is CASSQEGRGRETQYF. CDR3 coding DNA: TGCGCCAGCAGCCAAGAAGGGCGGGGTCGAGAGACCCAGTACTTC.